This TCR beta chain originates from a study of blood T cell repertoires in COVID-19. V lost 4 bases and J lost 1; bases outside the gene matches: 6. The CDR3 totals 16 residues. The germline CDR1 and CDR2 sequences are KGHDR and SFDVKD. The table came from immunoSEQ multiplex PCR; TCRdb's copy has only in-frame clones and leaves some out. The table includes around 250,000 clones, about 83% detected once. The chain employs TRBV24-1 and TRBJ2-5, with TRBD2 matching 9 bases. Sequences were obtained from peripheral blood. This TCR came from a woman in her thirties or forties who had recovered from COVID-19. The CDR3 nucleotides are TGTGCCACCAGTGACCACGTAGCGGGGGCCCAAGAGACCCAGTACTTC. This gives the protein CATSDHVAGAQETQYF.